The sample holds many counts of the clone carrying this T cell receptor (beta chain). This sample was taken from a study of blood T cell repertoires in COVID-19. Turning to the study itself: Sites across the United States, Italy and Spain contributed samples from acute and convalescent COVID-19. Nucleic acid was either cDNA or gDNA, and it came from T cells, B-cell-depleted T cells, or PBMCs.

V lost 4 bases to trimming and J lost 3 bases; unmatched junction nucleotides: 5. The CDR3 has 15 amino acids. The germline gives CDR1 MGHRA, CDR2 YSYEKL. Original methodology: Amplification from reference gene primers served as the basis for estimated nucleated cell counts. Produced via immunoSEQ multiplex PCR; TCRdb's table is partial and in-frame only. The DNA was the basis for D and trimming; V, J and clone size are from that table. The table shows some 76,000 clones, with 75% to 90% occurring only once. This TCR was sampled from a human donor in a cohort sampled during active COVID-19. The specimen sequenced was peripheral blood. The chain joins TRBV4-1 to TRBJ1-2; 10 nucleotides agree with TRBD1. The CDR3 loop is CASSLDRGLDYGYTF. In nucleotides, the CDR3 is TGCGCCAGCAGCCTCGACAGGGGGCTAGACTATGGCTACACCTTC.